This T cell receptor (beta chain) comes out of a study of blood T cell repertoires in COVID-19. Turning to the study itself: Acute and convalescent COVID-19 samples came from the United States, Italy and Spain.

The germline V gene encodes CDR1 KGHSH and CDR2 LQKENI. With V trimmed by 6 bases and J by 7 bases, 7 bases remained unmatched. This CDR3 has 14 amino acids. Participants were aged about 18 to 100 years from roughly 25 US areas. Participants' reported clinical history set cohort assignment. Original data processing: Researchers report that nucleated cell counts were estimated from reference gene primer amplification. Only in-frame clones appear in the TCRdb table, and some are missing; sequencing was by immunoSEQ multiplex PCR. The D gene and trimming were derived from the DNA, and the V and J assignments and clone size from that table. The data contain 200,000 to 250,000 clones, around 83% of them singletons.

This TCR came from a middle-aged woman with acute COVID-19. V is TRBV18 and J is TRBJ2-1; 9 bases agree with TRBD1. The sample was PBMCs or T cells enriched from blood (not recorded which). The CDR3 reads CASSGTTGGNEQFF. The DNA of the CDR3 is TGTGCCAGCTCGGGAACGACAGGGGGGAATGAGCAGTTCTTC.